This TCR beta chain is drawn from a study of T cell responses to AZD1222 COVID-19 vaccine. Libraries were prepared by immunoSEQ multiplex PCR; TCRdb keeps only in-frame clonotypes and omits some of them. The sample has about 66,000 clones; about 83% are singletons. This clone was picked up one time. Its cognate antigen is unknown. Germline CDR1 MNHEY, CDR2 SVGEGT. The CDR3 is 14 amino acids. The V gene end was trimmed by 5 bases and the J gene end by 8 bases; junction bases not matched to a gene: 8. Findings and caveats of the study: White British donors predominated, females outnumbered males, and clonal diversity was possibly underestimated. Within unmutated variant regions lay the reported targets of nearly half of spike-specific TCRs.

Sequenced material: peripheral blood, taken 28 days after the second AZD1222 dose. The chain couples TRBV6-2 or TRBV6-3 to TRBJ1-4, with 7 bases fitting TRBD1. This clonotype originated in an adult who received the AZD1222 COVID-19 vaccine. The CDR3 coding sequence is TGTGCCAGCAGTGACAGGGTCGAAGAAGAAAAACTGTTTTTT. As protein: CASSDRVEEEKLFF.